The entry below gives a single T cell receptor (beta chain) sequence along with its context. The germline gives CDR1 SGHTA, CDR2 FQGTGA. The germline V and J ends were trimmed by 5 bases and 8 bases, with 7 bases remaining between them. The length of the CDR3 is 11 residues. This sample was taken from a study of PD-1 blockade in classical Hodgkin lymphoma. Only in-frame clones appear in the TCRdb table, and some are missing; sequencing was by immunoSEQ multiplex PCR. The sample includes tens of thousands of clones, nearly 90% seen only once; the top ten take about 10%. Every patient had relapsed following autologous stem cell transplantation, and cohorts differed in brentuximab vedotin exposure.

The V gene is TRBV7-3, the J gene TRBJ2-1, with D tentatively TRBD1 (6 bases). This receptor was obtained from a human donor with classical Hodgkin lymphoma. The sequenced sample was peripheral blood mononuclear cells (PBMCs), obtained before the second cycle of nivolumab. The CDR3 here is CASSAGDEQFF. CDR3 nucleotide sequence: TGTGCCAGCAGCGCAGGGGATGAGCAGTTCTTC. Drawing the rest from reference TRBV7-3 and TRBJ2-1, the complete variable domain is GAGVSQTPSNKVTEKGKYVELRCDPISGHTALYWYRQSLGQGPEFLIYFQGTGAADDSGLPNDRFFAVRPEGSVSTLKIQRTERGDSAVYLCASSAGDEQFFGPGTRLTVL.